The next 9 T cell receptor beta chains were all read from a single sample in a study of vaccination effects on CD4 cells after COVID-19. The assay was immunoSEQ multiplex PCR, and TCRdb's table has in-frame clones only and misses some. In the table there are tens of thousands of clones, roughly 75% of which are singletons. No antigen is known for these receptors. Ahead of sequencing, the ViraFEST assay grew antigen-specific CD4+ T cells using viral peptide pools. At the end of nine to ten days of culture, CD4+ T cells were isolated. Vaccine recipients, nucleocapsid antibody negative, had no prior SARS-CoV-2 infection. The sample in question was CD4+ T cells from PBMCs cultured with HCoV-NL63 spike peptides, obtained before COVID-19 vaccination. These TCRs come from a human donor who received a COVID-19 vaccine.

This clone was counted once. The chain joins TRBV9 to TRBJ2-5; tentatively, D is TRBD1 or TRBD2 (5 bases each). The CDR3 has 14 amino acids. Germline CDR1 reads SGDLS; CDR2 reads YYNGEE. Trimming left V 3 bases short and J 5 bases short, with 14 bases between. CDR3: CASSGWGSRETQYF. In DNA form, the CDR3 reads TGTGCCAGCAGCGGATGGGGGAGCAGGGAGACCCAGTACTTC.

The rearrangement links TRBV30 to TRBJ1-2; TRBD1 matches at 7 bases. Germline V CDR1 and CDR2: GTSNPN, SVGIG (reference sequence). The CDR3 spans 15 residues. The V gene end was trimmed by 5 bases and the J gene end by 2 bases; junction bases not matched to a gene: 11. This chain's CDR3 is CAWELNRQGNYGYTF. For the CDR3, the DNA is TGTGCCTGGGAACTAAATCGACAGGGAAACTATGGCTACACCTTC. Supplemented by reference TRBV30 and TRBJ1-2, the full variable domain reads SQTIHQWPATLVQPVGSPLSLECTVEGTSNPNLYWYRQAAGRGLQLLFYSVGIGQISSEVPQNLSASRPQDRQFILSSKKLLLSDSGFYLCAWELNRQGNYGYTFGSGTRLTVV.

The rearrangement uses TRBV20-1 and TRBJ2-3; 7 bases align to TRBD2. Trimming at V came to 3 bases and at J to 0 bases, leaving 3 bases not matched to a gene. The CDR3 consists of 14 residues. Looked up from germline, CDR1 is DFQATT and CDR2 is SNEGSKA (reference sequence). Here the CDR3 DNA reads TGCAGTGCTAGTCTACTAGCGAGCACAGATACGCAGTATTTT. This translates into CSASLLASTDTQYF.

The chain combines TRBV30 with TRBJ2-5, with 7 bases lining up with TRBD2. Per the germline V gene, CDR1 is GTSNPN and CDR2 is SVGIG (reference sequence). J was trimmed by 5 bases and V by 3 bases; bases with no gene match: 6. The length of the CDR3 is 13 residues. The DNA for the CDR3 is TGTGCCTGGAGCGGGGGGTACGGGGAGACCCAGTACTTC. Protein product: CAWSGGYGETQYF.

In its sample, this clone was seen a few times. The gene calls are TRBV9 and TRBJ1-6, with D maybe TRBD1 (6 bases). Germline-derived CDR1 and CDR2 are SGDLS and YYNGEE. Trimming removed 3 bases from V and 10 bases from J, with 17 bases in between. This CDR3 comprises 15 residues. The CDR3 nucleotides are TGTGCCAGCAGCGCAGGGGCGGAGGGAGGGTCACCCCTCCACTTT. Encoded protein: CASSAGAEGGSPLHF.

This clone was observed a handful of times. The V gene is TRBV6-4, the J gene TRBJ1-2; a weak D match, TRBD1 (6 bases). The CDR3 has 13 amino acids. Germline CDR1 and CDR2: MRHNA and SNTAGT. Trimming left V 9 bases short and J 5 bases short, with 16 bases between. CDR3 amino acids: CARGYRDIYGYTF. The CDR3 DNA follows: TGTGCCAGGGGCTACCGGGACATTTATGGCTACACCTTC.

This chain connects TRBV20-1 to TRBJ2-7; D could derive from TRBD1 or TRBD2 (5 bases each). Per the germline V gene, CDR1 is DFQATT and CDR2 is SNEGSKA (reference sequence). The CDR3 covers 11 residues. V was trimmed by 4 bases and J by 6 bases, leaving 10 bases between them. As DNA, the CDR3 is TGCAGTGCTAATCAGGGAGTCGAGCAGTACTTC. The encoded protein is CSANQGVEQYF.

This clone was recorded a few times. The chain employs TRBV6-5 and TRBJ1-6; D perhaps matches TRBD1 (5 bases). V was clipped by 0 bases and J by 2 bases, with 8 bases between them. This CDR3 region has 16 residues. Per germline, CDR1 MNHEY and CDR2 SVGAGI. CDR3: CASSYSRQTYNSPLHF. CDR3 DNA: TGTGCCAGCAGTTACTCGAGACAGACCTATAATTCACCCCTCCACTTT.

This clone showed up just once. The rearrangement uses TRBV3-1 (or the pseudogene TRBV3-2) and TRBJ2-5, with a weak D call TRBD2 (6 bases). Germline CDR1 is LGHDT and CDR2 is YNNKEL (reference sequence). Trimming took off 1 base at V and 6 bases at J, with 12 bases between the two ends. The CDR3 totals 14 residues. The CDR3 is CASSQVRAGKTQYF. CDR3 nucleotides: TGTGCCAGCAGCCAAGTTAGGGCGGGGAAGACCCAGTACTTC.